This TCR beta chain was captured in a study of T cell repertoires in cytomegalovirus infection. Points from the study as a whole: Of the TCR beta families, the public ones yielded a cumulative frequency that identified carriers of CMV plus the relevant HLA.

Germline V gene sequence: CDR1 MNHNS, CDR2 SASEGT. V was cut by 7 bases and J by 1 base, with 14 bases left in between. The CDR3 totals 15 residues. This clonotype was seen a single time. Its antigen is currently unknown. TCRdb re-derived calls from the reads in MiXCR, one entry per CDR3 protein. In the table there are 680,000 or so distinct CDR3 sequences, about 30% of which are singletons. The sequencing here drew on cultured PBMCs, taken from culture after CMV antigen stimulation. V is TRBV6-1 and J is TRBJ2-1; TRBD1 or TRBD2 may be the D gene (6 bases each). This TCR was recovered from a human donor in good health (CMV status not recorded). Some clones in this sample may be carry-over from other donors' samples. CDR3 nucleotide sequence: TGTGCCAGCAACCCCCGGGGGCTTTCCTACAATGAGCAGTTCTTC. As protein: CASNPRGLSYNEQFF.